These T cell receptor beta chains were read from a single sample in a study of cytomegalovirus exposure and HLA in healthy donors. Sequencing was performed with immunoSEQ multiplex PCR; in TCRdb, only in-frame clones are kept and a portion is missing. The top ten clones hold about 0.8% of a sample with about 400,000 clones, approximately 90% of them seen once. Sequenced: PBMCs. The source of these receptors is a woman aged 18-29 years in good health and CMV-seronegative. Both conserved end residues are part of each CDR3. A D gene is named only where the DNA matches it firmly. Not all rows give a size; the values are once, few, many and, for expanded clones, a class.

TGTGCCAGCAGACACGGACCGCCTGAGGGATATTCACCCCTCCACTTT CASRHGPPEGYSPLHF - TRBJ1-6 TRBV2 -
TGTGCCAGCAGTGAATGCCCAGGGATTGAGAACACTGAAGCTTTCTTT CASSECPGIENTEAFF - TRBJ1-1 TRBV25-1 -
TGTGCCAGCAGTGGACTGGGGGGGTCCTACGAGCAGTACTTC CASSGLGGSYEQYF TRBD2 TRBJ2-7 TRBV6-1 -
TGTGCCAGCACCCCTCGAGGGGGATGGGCTGAAGCTTTCTTT CASTPRGGWAEAFF - TRBJ1-1 TRBV27 -
TGCAGCGTCAGGGGACAGGGGGCTTATGGCTACACCTTC CSVRGQGAYGYTF TRBD1 TRBJ1-2 TRBV29-1 -
TGCGCCTGGAGTGGGCCGGGACTAGCGGGAGGCCACACGGACTTC CAWSGPGLAGGHTDF TRBD2 TRBJ2-7 TRBV30 -
TGTGCCAGCACGGGGGAGAGCACTGAAGCTTTCTTT CASTGESTEAFF - TRBJ1-1 TRBV27 -
TGTGCCAGCAGCTTAAATAACAGCCCCAACTATGGCTACACCTTC CASSLNNSPNYGYTF - TRBJ1-2 TRBV7-2 once
TGTGCCTCTTCCCTCCGGGACAAGAACACCGGGGAGCTGTTTTTT CASSLRDKNTGELFF - TRBJ2-2 TRBV30 -
TGCGCCAGCAGCCTGGGACTAGGGGACATTCAGTACTTC CASSLGLGDIQYF TRBD2 TRBJ2-4 TRBV5-1 -
TGTGCCAGCAGCGCGACAGGGAACACTGAAGCTTTCTTT CASSATGNTEAFF - TRBJ1-1 TRBV11-2 -
TGTGCCAGATCTTTGGACAGCAATGAGCAGTTCTTC CARSLDSNEQFF - TRBJ2-1 TRBV2 -
TGTGCCAGCAGCCGGTTGAGAGGGACTGGAAACACCATATATTTT CASSRLRGTGNTIYF - TRBJ1-3 TRBV11-2 -
TGTGCCACCAGCAGGCCAGGGGGGAATGAAAAACTGTTTTTT CATSRPGGNEKLFF TRBD1 TRBJ1-4 TRBV15 -
TGTGCCTGGAGTGAGGGAGGGACTGGGTTGCGGCCCCAGCATTTT CAWSEGGTGLRPQHF - TRBJ1-5 TRBV30 -
TGTGCCAGCTGGTTAGTGGGACAGGGCTTGAATGAGCAGTTCTTC CASWLVGQGLNEQFF TRBD1 TRBJ2-1 TRBV2 -
TGTGCCAGTAATACCGACAGGGACAATGAGCAGTTCTTC CASNTDRDNEQFF TRBD1 TRBJ2-1 TRBV19 -
TGCGCCAGCAGGGAAGGAGGGGGCGGCTACACCTTC CASREGGGGYTF TRBD1 TRBJ1-2 TRBV5-1 -
TGTGCCAGCAGCGCTCCGGGACTAGCGGGAGATTCGGATACGCAGTATTTT CASSAPGLAGDSDTQYF TRBD2 TRBJ2-3 TRBV2 once
TGTGCCAGCAGCCCCGACTGGCCGTACCAAGAGACCCAGTACTTC CASSPDWPYQETQYF - TRBJ2-5 TRBV11-2 -
TGTGCCAGCAGCCCGACAGGTACCACTGAAGCTTTCTTT CASSPTGTTEAFF - TRBJ1-1 TRBV27 -
TGTGCCAGCAGTCCCCCGGACACTGAAGCTTTCTTT CASSPPDTEAFF - TRBJ1-1 TRBV10-3 -
TGTGCCAGCAGTCCGACAGGGCTCGTCAAGTACGAGCAGTACTTC CASSPTGLVKYEQYF TRBD1 TRBJ2-7 TRBV28 -
TGTGCCAGCAGTTTGTCTAGACAGGGGACCTACGAGCAGTACTTC CASSLSRQGTYEQYF TRBD1 TRBJ2-7 TRBV27 -
TGTGCCAGCAGTTTGAGTGCGGGCCTTAGCAATCAGCCCCAGCATTTT CASSLSAGLSNQPQHF - TRBJ1-5 TRBV27 -
TGTGCCAGCAGCTTCACCGGGACAGGGCTCTACAATGAGCAGTTCTTC CASSFTGTGLYNEQFF TRBD1 TRBJ2-1 TRBV5-4 -
TGTGCCAGCAGTGAAATGAGGGAGAGTCCCCTGAACACTGAAGCTTTCTTT CASSEMRESPLNTEAFF - TRBJ1-1 TRBV6-1 -
TGCAGCGTTGGCAGGGTGAGAGGAGAGACCCAGTACTTC CSVGRVRGETQYF - TRBJ2-5 TRBV29-1 -
TGTGCCAGCAGCAAGCGGACAGGGGGCAACACTGAAGCTTTCTTT CASSKRTGGNTEAFF TRBD1 TRBJ1-1 TRBV11-2 -
TGTGCCAGCAGCCAGACAGCAACTAATGAAAAACTGTTTTTT CASSQTATNEKLFF - TRBJ1-4 TRBV27 few
TGCGCCAGCAGTGCGTGGCAGACTCACTCCTATGGCTACACCTTC CASSAWQTHSYGYTF - TRBJ1-2 TRBV10-2 -
TGTGTCTCTGCGGGCTCCCCCCATGGGCAGTACTTC CVSAGSPHGQYF - TRBJ2-7 TRBV28 -
TGTGCCAGCAGCTTGGGAGGGACTAGCGGGGCTAGCTCCTACAATGAGCAGTTCTTC CASSLGGTSGASSYNEQFF TRBD2 TRBJ2-1 TRBV5-8 -
TGTGCCAGCAGCCCCCTCTTAGGGTACGAAGGGGACAATGAGCAGTTCTTC CASSPLLGYEGDNEQFF - TRBJ2-1 TRBV5-4 once
TGTGCCAGCAGCTTCGGAGTCAGGGGGGTGGTCACCGGGGAGCTGTTTTTT CASSFGVRGVVTGELFF - TRBJ2-2 TRBV13 once
TGTGCCAGCAGTTCCATAACCCCGACAGCCGTCATGAACACTGAAGCTTTCTTT CASSSITPTAVMNTEAFF - TRBJ1-1 TRBV28 -
TGTGCCAGCAGTGCCGGGATCCACTACGAGCAGTACTTC CASSAGIHYEQYF - TRBJ2-7 TRBV6-1 once
TGTGCCAGCAGCATCAATAATGAGCAGTTCTTC CASSINNEQFF - TRBJ2-1 TRBV9 -
TGTGCCAGCAACCAAGACCAGGGCTATAGTGAGCAGTTCTTC CASNQDQGYSEQFF - TRBJ2-1 TRBV7-9 -
TGTGCCAGCAGTTTCGGGACAGGGAGCGCGAACGAGCAGTACTTC CASSFGTGSANEQYF TRBD1 TRBJ2-7 TRBV27 -
TGTGCCAGCAGCCCATACAGGGACACTGAAGCTTTCTTT CASSPYRDTEAFF - TRBJ1-1 TRBV7-2 -